The T cell receptor (beta chain) under discussion was sequenced for a study of T cells after yellow fever vaccination. V gave up 6 bases and J gave up 1 base; unmatched junction bases: 8. This CDR3 comprises 16 residues. CDR1 SGHAT and CDR2 FQNNGV come from the germline V gene. TCRdb re-called the 5' RACE reads through MiXCR, storing one row per CDR3 protein. The sample consists of fewer than 350,000 distinct CDR3 sequences, less than 4.5% of them appearing once. The receptor was derived from a young man who received the YFV17D yellow fever vaccine. V gene TRBV11-2 combines with J gene TRBJ2-2; TRBD1 matches at 7 bases. Sequenced material: PBMCs, taken on the day of the yellow fever booster vaccination. CDR3 region: CASRRPGQMNTGELFF. The CDR3 DNA is TGTGCCAGCAGGCGACCGGGACAGATGAACACCGGGGAGCTGTTTTTT.